These 7 T cell receptor beta chains originate from one sample sequenced in a study of OX40 agonist ivuxolimab in advanced cancers. Sequencing was performed with immunoSEQ multiplex PCR; in TCRdb, only in-frame clones are kept and a portion is missing. The sample gives roughly 93,000 clones, roughly 80% of which show up once; 5.8% is in the top ten. Source: CD4+ or CD8+ T cells sorted from blood, taken in a trial of the OX40 agonist ivuxolimab. These receptor sequences come from an adult with an advanced solid tumor such as melanoma, head and neck, liver or kidney cancer.

The chain recombines TRBV30 with TRBJ2-7; D is ambiguous. This CDR3 has 11 amino acids. CDR1 and CDR2 (germline): GTSNPN, SVGIG (reference sequence). The V gene lost 3 bases and the J gene lost 0 bases, with 3 bases spanning the gap. The CDR3, as DNA: TGTGCCTGGAGAGGCTCCTACGAGCAGTACTTC. Its protein product is CAWRGSYEQYF. Drawing the rest from reference TRBV30 and TRBJ2-7, the complete variable domain is SQTIHQWPATLVQPVGSPLSLECTVEGTSNPNLYWYRQAAGRGLQLLFYSVGIGQISSEVPQNLSASRPQDRQFILSSKKLLLSDSGFYLCAWRGSYEQYFGPGTRLTVT.

This clone was found once. The chain is built from TRBV18 and TRBJ1-1; D is perhaps TRBD1 (6 bases). The CDR3 length is 14 residues. The V gene lost 3 bases and the J gene lost 4 bases, with 12 bases spanning the gap. Germline V gene lookup returns CDR1 KGHSH and CDR2 LQKENI. In nucleotides, the CDR3 is TGTGCCAGCTCACCGCGGGACACAGTCACTGAAGCTTTCTTT. It specifies CASSPRDTVTEAFF.

This chain joins TRBV6-1 and TRBJ1-2; D unresolved. Germline V lookup: CDR1 MNHNS, CDR2 SASEGT. Trimming pared 7 bases from V and 4 bases from J, leaving 13 bases between. The CDR3 has 13 residues. The CDR3: CASNPTGSYGYTF. The CDR3 coding sequence is TGTGCCAGCAACCCCACGGGAAGCTATGGCTACACCTTC.

The rearrangement joins TRBV9 to TRBJ2-1; D perhaps matches TRBD2 (6 bases). Germline lookup yields CDR1 SGDLS and CDR2 YYNGEE. This CDR3 spans 15 amino acids. V shed 6 bases and J shed 0 bases, with 13 bases lying between them. The CDR3 loop is CASTLGGSSYNEQFF. In DNA, the CDR3 is TGTGCCAGCACCCTCGGGGGTAGCTCCTACAATGAGCAGTTCTTC.

The chain links TRBV27 to TRBJ1-2; no reliable D call. The length of the CDR3 is 12 residues. The V gene lost 2 bases and the J gene lost 10 bases, with 11 bases spanning the gap. Germline CDR1 and CDR2: MNHEY and SMNVEV (reference sequence). CDR3 DNA sequence: TGTGCCAGCAGTTTAAAGGGTTCAGCCTACACCTTC. Protein sequence: CASSLKGSAYTF.

The rearrangement uses TRBV29-1 and TRBJ2-3; possible D gene TRBD1, 6 bases. The CDR3 contains 13 residues. Germline values: CDR1 SQVTM, CDR2 ANQGSEA. V lost 4 bases, J lost 2 bases, and 10 bases lay in between. The chain's CDR3 is CSVAGAYTDTQYF. In DNA, the CDR3 is TGCAGCGTTGCAGGGGCCTACACAGATACGCAGTATTTT.

The V and J genes are TRBV19 and TRBJ1-6; D remains unclear. V lost 8 bases and J 7 bases, leaving 12 bases between the germline ends. The CDR3 has 13 amino acids. Germline CDR1 is LNHDA and CDR2 is SQIVND (reference sequence). The CDR3 region is CASGDTANSPLHF. Written as DNA, the CDR3 is TGTGCCAGTGGCGACACGGCGAATTCACCCCTCCACTTT.